This T cell receptor beta chain was sequenced in a study of human T cells and chemical hapten exposure. Germline-derived CDR1 and CDR2 are MNHEY and SVGAGI. Trimming stripped 2 bases from V and 0 bases from J, with 17 bases between. CDR3 length equals 19 residues. Each CDR3 protein is one row after TCRdb ran MiXCR on the RACE reads. The table shows 370,000 or so distinct CDR3 sequences, with 4% to 5.5% occurring only once. Time point noted: patch test 1, 2 weeks after DPC sensitization. Treatment defined: therapeutic diphenylcyclopropenone sensitization with weekly scalp DPC. This sequence was found in a woman aged 50 to 65 with alopecia areata. Some clones in this sample may be carry-over from other donors' samples. The J gene is TRBJ2-6, the V gene TRBV6-5, with D perhaps TRBD1 or TRBD2 (7 bases each). The source was whole blood, collected in connection with sensitization to the hapten diphenylcyclopropenone (DPC). Written as DNA, the CDR3 is TGTGCCAGCAGTTACGGGGAGGGACAGTTTATCTCTGGGGCCAACGTCCTGACTTTC. Protein sequence: CASSYGEGQFISGANVLTF.